Listed here are 8 T cell receptor beta chains from one sample, sequenced in a study of CD8+ T cells in alopecia areata. The authors extracted RNA and reverse transcribed it into cDNA as the sequencing template. This table comes from immunoSEQ multiplex PCR, and its TCRdb copy is limited to in-frame clones, with some not included. This table holds 150,000 or so clones, over 70% found once. The input for sequencing was CD8+ T cells sorted from blood, taken at week 0. These receptors were obtained from a human donor with alopecia areata.

This clone showed up just a few times. The chain uses TRBV4-1 and TRBJ2-3; TRBD1 might be the D (6 bases). Germline V CDR1 and CDR2: MGHRA, YSYEKL. This CDR3 spans 15 amino acids. With 2 bases removed from V and 1 base from J, the gap between germline ends came to 10 bases. For the CDR3, the DNA is TGCGCCAGCAGCCAAACAGGGATGGGCACAGATACGCAGTATTTT. It specifies CASSQTGMGTDTQYF.

A single count supports this clone. The CDR3 protein is CASSYDTGANVLTF. The CDR3 DNA follows: TGTGCCAGCAGTTATGACACTGGGGCCAACGTCCTGACTTTC. This rearrangement joins TRBV27 to TRBJ2-6; no reliable D call. The CDR3 is 14 residues long. Trimming left V 4 bases short and J 2 bases short, with 6 bases between. The germline gives CDR1 MNHEY, CDR2 SMNVEV (reference sequence). Filled out from reference TRBV27 and TRBJ2-6, the complete variable domain reads EAQVTQNPRYLITVTGKKLTVTCSQNMNHEYMSWYRQDPGLGLRQIYYSMNVEVTDKGDVPEGYKVSRKEKRNFPLILESPSPNQTSLYFCASSYDTGANVLTFGAGSRLTVL.

This chain links TRBV6-1 with TRBJ2-3; 11 bases align to TRBD2. Looked up from germline, CDR1 is MNHNS and CDR2 is SASEGT. The J segment lost 4 bases and the V segment lost 5 bases, leaving 2 bases of the junction unmatched. The CDR3 spans 14 residues. In DNA, the CDR3 is TGTGCCAGCAGTTTAGCGGGAGGGTCAGATACGCAGTATTTT. Protein product: CASSLAGGSDTQYF.

In the case of this clone: Other DNA sequences within the sample encode an identical CDR3. The chain uses TRBV5-1 and TRBJ2-7; D might be TRBD1 (5 bases). CDR1 is SGHRS, CDR2 YFSETQ, per germline. This CDR3 spans 12 amino acids. The V gene lost 0 bases and the J gene lost 4 bases, with 5 bases spanning the gap. DNA for the CDR3: TGCGCCAGCAGCTTGGAGGGGTACGAGCAGTACTTC. Protein sequence: CASSLEGYEQYF.

The chain is built from TRBV12-5 and TRBJ2-1; D perhaps matches TRBD2 (5 bases). Germline values: CDR1 LGHNT, CDR2 FRNRAP. The germline V and J ends were trimmed by 4 bases and 5 bases, with 12 bases remaining between them. There are 14 residues in the CDR3. The CDR3 coding sequence is TGTGCTAGTGGTTCGAGGGCCGGCGACAATGAGCAGTTCTTC. Its translation is CASGSRAGDNEQFF.

This chain links TRBV9 with TRBJ2-2; no clear D. V gave up 2 bases and J gave up 0 bases, with 8 bases separating them. The CDR3 totals 15 residues. The germline CDR1 and CDR2 sequences are SGDLS and YYNGEE. The CDR3 here is CASSVLEANTGELFF. Here the CDR3 DNA reads TGTGCCAGCAGCGTTCTGGAAGCGAACACCGGGGAGCTGTTTTTT.

The chain employs TRBV4-1 and TRBJ2-1; no reliable D call. Germline-derived CDR1 and CDR2 are MGHRA and YSYEKL. Trimming removed 2 bases at V and 4 bases at J, with 6 bases between. This CDR3 contains 13 residues. The CDR3 reads CASSQLGYNEQFF. The CDR3 nucleotides are TGCGCCAGCAGCCAACTAGGGTACAATGAGCAGTTCTTC.

The chain carries TRBV2 and TRBJ2-7; D gene uncertain. The germline V and J ends were trimmed by 8 bases and 2 bases, with 46 bases remaining between them. The length of the CDR3 is 24 residues. Germline lookup yields CDR1 SNHLY and CDR2 FYNNEI. The CDR3 nucleotides read TGTGCCAGCTCGACCCCGGGCCAAAGGACCCACAATGAAAACTACGGAGATAAACCCTACGAGCAGTACTTC. As protein: CASSTPGQRTHNENYGDKPYEQYF.